This T cell receptor beta chain was sequenced in a study of identical twins. One entry per CDR3 protein results from TCRdb running MiXCR on the 5' RACE reads. The table records 1.5 million to 2 million distinct CDR3 sequences, 32% of them present only once. With 8 bases clipped from V and 7 bases from J, the junction kept 9 bases outside the gene matches. Per the germline V gene, CDR1 is DFQATT and CDR2 is SNEGSKA (reference sequence). CDR3 length: 14 amino acids. Sequencing was carried out using cord blood. The chain joins TRBV20-1 to TRBJ2-1; 12 bases agree with TRBD2. The source is a newborn girl in good health. The CDR3 nucleotides are TGCAGTTCTCTGACTAGCGGGAGATTTAATGAGCAGTTCTTC. This gives the protein CSSLTSGRFNEQFF.